This T cell receptor (beta chain) was identified during a study of memory B cells and T cells in multiple sclerosis. Repertoires were generated with immunoSEQ multiplex PCR, while TCRdb's copy carries only in-frame clones and drops some. The sample includes approximately 30,000 clones, about 82% of them seen just once. The CDR3 contains 13 residues. Stimulus-free culture yielded autoproliferating CFSE-dim and non-proliferating CFSE-high T cells, each sequenced separately. Cultures began with about 4.6x10^7 CFSE-labeled PBMCs, unstimulated for roughly seven days, with replicate wells pooled. With respect to this clone: The antigen is undetermined.

J is TRBJ2-5 and V is TRBV21-1; the tabulated D call, TRBD1, remains unverified against the DNA. The tail of the sequence fits TRBJ2-7 better, so the J call may be wrong. TRBV21-1 represents a pseudogene. The sequence came from a human donor with multiple sclerosis. The sequenced sample was PBMCs from blood kept in culture. CDR3 sequence (DNA): TGTGCCAGCAGCATGGACAGGGCCTACGAGCAGTACTTC. Residues: CASSMDRAYEQYF.